These 26 T cell receptor beta chains share one sample of origin, sequenced in a study of cytomegalovirus exposure and HLA in healthy donors. TCRdb keeps only in-frame clones here, not all; method: immunoSEQ multiplex PCR. The repertoire consists of 65,000 to 75,000 clones, with 80% to 95% occurring once and the leading ten covering roughly 5%. Sequencing was done on a sample of PBMCs. These receptors all stem from a man aged 18 to 30 in good health and CMV-seropositive.

This clone appeared a single time. The chain has TRBV12-5 and TRBJ2-7, with D possibly matching TRBD2 (5 bases). Germline V gives CDR1 LGHNT, CDR2 FRNRAP. Between the trimmed V and J ends, which lost 2 bases and 2 bases, there was a span of 7 bases. The CDR3 contains 13 residues. DNA of the CDR3: TGTGCTAGTGGTTTGTTCGGGACCTACGAGCAGTACTTC. It translates to CASGLFGTYEQYF. Drawing the rest from reference TRBV12-5 and TRBJ2-7, the complete variable domain is DARVTQTPRHKVTEMGQEVTMRCQPILGHNTVFWYRQTMMQGLELLAYFRNRAPLDDSGMPKDRFSAEMPDATLATLKIQPSEPRDSAVYFCASGLFGTYEQYFGPGTRLTVT.

A single count supports this clone. The chain has TRBV2 and TRBJ2-1; the D gene is possibly TRBD2 (5 bases). In germline, CDR1 is SNHLY, CDR2 FYNNEI. Trimming took 2 bases from V and 0 from J, leaving 8 bases between them. This CDR3 is built from 15 residues. The CDR3 DNA sequence: TGTGCCAGCAGTGAAACGGGAAGCTCCTACAATGAGCAGTTCTTC. It yields the protein CASSETGSSYNEQFF.

The V call is TRBV4-2, the J call TRBJ1-2, with D unresolved. Per the germline V gene, CDR1 is LGHNA and CDR2 is YNFKEQ. The CDR3 is 17 amino acids. Trimming shortened V by 0 bases and J by 6 bases, and 20 bases separated the two germline ends. The CDR3 bases are TGTGCCAGCAGCCAAGATTTGCTACACAACAGTCATCATGGCTACACCTTC. Translation gives CASSQDLLHNSHHGYTF.

The V gene is TRBV5-6, the J gene TRBJ2-3, with 9 nucleotides matching TRBD2. This CDR3 is built from 17 residues. Trimming cost V 1 base and J 5 bases; bases outside gene matches: 11. Germline values: CDR1 SGHDT, CDR2 YYEEEE. The CDR3 loop is CASSLSLAGFRRDTQYF. CDR3 nucleotide sequence: TGTGCCAGCAGCTTGTCCCTAGCGGGGTTCAGAAGAGATACGCAGTATTTT.

The V gene is TRBV4-2, the J gene TRBJ1-2; 10 bases align to TRBD1. The CDR3 is made up of 16 amino acids. Trimming at V came to 5 bases and at J to 7 bases, leaving 13 bases not matched to a gene. CDR1 is LGHNA and CDR2 is YNFKEQ in the germline V gene. CDR3 loop: CASSSHWTGDRGGYTF. The CDR3 nucleotides read TGTGCCAGCAGCTCACATTGGACCGGGGACAGGGGTGGCTACACCTTC.

J is TRBJ2-7 and V is TRBV13, with D possibly being TRBD2 (5 bases). V gave up 0 bases and J gave up 0 bases, with 12 bases separating them. Germline assignment: CDR1 PRHDT and CDR2 FYEKMQ (reference sequence). CDR3 length: 16 residues. CDR3 amino acids: CASSLGRGVSSYEQYF. In nucleotides, the CDR3 is TGTGCCAGCAGCTTAGGTCGGGGAGTAAGCTCCTACGAGCAGTACTTC.

The chain links TRBV6-6 to TRBJ2-7; maybe TRBD1 (5 bases). Germline CDR1 and CDR2: MNHNY and SVGAGI (reference sequence). The CDR3 covers 15 residues. V was cut by 0 bases and J by 3 bases, with 12 bases left in between. The CDR3: CASSYSRQISYEQYF. Written as DNA, the CDR3 is TGTGCCAGCAGTTACTCAAGACAGATCAGCTACGAGCAGTACTTC.

V and J are TRBV11-1 and TRBJ1-3, with 7 nucleotides matching TRBD1. From germline, CDR1 is SGHAT and CDR2 FQDESV (reference sequence). The J segment lost 0 bases and the V segment lost 6 bases, leaving 5 bases of the junction unmatched. The CDR3 loop spans 15 amino acids. The CDR3 is CASRLTGDSGNTIYF. The CDR3 nucleotides are TGTGCCAGCAGGCTAACAGGGGACTCTGGAAACACCATATATTTT.

For the CDR3, the DNA is TGTGCCAGTAGTTGGGGTCACAGGGAGTCCTACGAGCAGTACTTC. Translation: CASSWGHRESYEQYF. This rearrangement joins TRBV19 to TRBJ2-7, with D possibly TRBD1 on 6 matching bases. The length of the CDR3 is 15 residues. Germline lookup yields CDR1 LNHDA and CDR2 SQIVND (reference sequence). The V end was cut by 5 bases, the J end by 1 base, with 15 bases between.

The V and J genes are TRBV10-3 and TRBJ2-1; 12 nucleotides match TRBD2. Germline V gives CDR1 ENHRY, CDR2 SYGVKD. The CDR3 contains 21 residues. V was clipped by 0 bases and J by 7 bases; unmatched bases: 19. In DNA, the CDR3 is TGTGCCATCAGTGAGTCGGAGGCGCAGGGACTAGCGGGCTCCCTTTGGAATGAGCAGTTCTTC. This encodes CAISESEAQGLAGSLWNEQFF.

The chain couples TRBV5-1 to TRBJ1-5, with D possibly TRBD1 on 5 matching bases. Germline V gene lookup returns CDR1 SGHRS and CDR2 YFSETQ. This CDR3 has 16 amino acids. V lost 9 bases to trimming and J lost 0 bases, with 19 bases between them. The CDR3 reads CANPSRRDRSNQPQHF. For the CDR3, the DNA is TGCGCCAACCCCTCAAGGAGGGACCGTAGCAATCAGCCCCAGCATTTT.

The chain employs TRBV5-5 and TRBJ2-7, with D possibly TRBD1 on 5 matching bases. Between the trimmed V and J ends, which lost 0 bases and 2 bases, there was a span of 9 bases. Germline V gene data show CDR1 as SGHKS and CDR2 as YYEKEE (reference sequence). The CDR3 runs 14 residues. The CDR3 is CASSLARATYEQYF. The DNA for the CDR3 is TGTGCCAGCAGCTTGGCCAGGGCCACCTACGAGCAGTACTTC.

This chain links TRBV20-1 with TRBJ1-2; 7 bases are a match to TRBD1. Germline-derived CDR1 and CDR2 are DFQATT and SNEGSKA (reference sequence). The CDR3 covers 11 residues. V lost 6 bases and J lost 5; bases outside the gene matches: 3. CDR3 bases: TGCAGTGCACCGGGACAGTATGGCTACACCTTC. Protein sequence: CSAPGQYGYTF.

CDR3: CSGGGRGETQYF. CDR3 bases: TGCAGCGGCGGGGGCAGGGGAGAGACCCAGTACTTC. The chain carries TRBV29-1 and TRBJ2-5; a weak D match, TRBD2 (7 bases). The length of the CDR3 is 12 residues. V was trimmed by 7 bases and J by 4 bases, leaving 13 bases between them. Germline values: CDR1 SQVTM, CDR2 ANQGSEA.

The chain links TRBV6-5 to TRBJ2-1; the match to TRBD1 covers 8 bases. The trim removed 4 bases at V and 7 bases at J, leaving 9 bases unmatched. Germline loops: CDR1 MNHEY, CDR2 SVGAGI. The CDR3 length is 15 residues. The CDR3 region is CASSFRQGWGNEQFF. DNA for the CDR3: TGTGCCAGCAGTTTTAGACAGGGGTGGGGGAATGAGCAGTTCTTC.

This sequence joins TRBV5-4 and TRBJ1-2, with D possibly TRBD1 on 5 matching bases. V shed 7 bases and J shed 3 bases, with 13 bases lying between them. Looked up from germline, CDR1 is SGHNT and CDR2 is YYREEE (reference sequence). This CDR3 has 13 amino acids. The CDR3 loop is CASAPGDYYGYTF. The CDR3 coding sequence is TGTGCCAGCGCCCCCGGGGACTACTATGGCTACACCTTC.

The CDR3 is CASSFGQFSLEQYF. DNA for the CDR3: TGTGCCAGCAGCTTCGGACAGTTCTCTTTGGAGCAGTACTTC. V usage is TRBV5-4 and J usage is TRBJ2-7; maybe TRBD1 (6 bases). The V and J ends lost 2 bases and 7 bases respectively, with 16 bases between them. Germline V lookup: CDR1 SGHNT, CDR2 YYREEE (reference sequence). This CDR3 has 14 residues.

The rearrangement uses TRBV6-5 and TRBJ2-1, with TRBD2 as a possible D gene (6 bases). There are 11 residues in the CDR3. The ends were cut back, 5 bases at V and 10 bases at J, with 9 bases in the middle. Germline V gene lookup returns CDR1 MNHEY and CDR2 SVGAGI. CDR3 sequence: CASSPREEQFF. Written as DNA, the CDR3 is TGTGCCAGCAGTCCCCGGGAGGAGCAGTTCTTC.

The chain recombines TRBV9 with TRBJ2-7; TRBD2 matches at 10 bases. Germline V lookup: CDR1 SGDLS, CDR2 YYNGEE. This CDR3 is 14 amino acids long. V trimming: 3 bases; J trimming: 6 bases; junction bases outside the gene matches: 6. The CDR3 sequence: CASSGTSGMFEQYF. For the CDR3, the DNA is TGTGCCAGCAGCGGGACTAGCGGTATGTTCGAGCAGTACTTC.

The DNA of the CDR3 is TGTGCCAGCAGCGTAGGATTTTATCGGCTAGAATACAATGAGCAGTTCTTC. This encodes CASSVGFYRLEYNEQFF. This chain uses TRBV9 with TRBJ2-1, with D unclear. Germline lookup yields CDR1 SGDLS and CDR2 YYNGEE. Trimming cost V 0 bases and J 4 bases, with 17 bases left between them. The length of the CDR3 is 17 residues.

The chain has TRBV19 and TRBJ1-4; TRBD1 is a possible D gene (5 bases). This CDR3 is built from 15 residues. V was clipped by 2 bases and J by 8 bases, with 15 bases between them. The germline V gene encodes CDR1 LNHDA and CDR2 SQIVND (reference sequence). The CDR3 DNA reads TGTGCCAGTAGTATACTTGGACAAAAGGGGGAAAAACTGTTTTTT. Protein product: CASSILGQKGEKLFF.

This rearrangement joins TRBV13 to TRBJ2-2; a possible D gene is TRBD2 (6 bases). The V end was cut by 6 bases, the J end by 4 bases, with 15 bases between. This CDR3 is 15 amino acids long. The germline CDR1 and CDR2 sequences are PRHDT and FYEKMQ (reference sequence). CDR3 in DNA: TGTGCCAGCAGGTACGGGGACTCCCCCACCGGGGAGCTGTTTTTT. Its translation is CASRYGDSPTGELFF.

The chain carries TRBV30 and TRBJ2-7; D might be TRBD1 (6 bases). Looked up from germline, CDR1 is GTSNPN and CDR2 is SVGIG (reference sequence). The V gene lost 3 bases and the J gene lost 2 bases, with 14 bases spanning the gap. This CDR3 comprises 14 residues. The CDR3 DNA follows: TGTGCCTGGAGCAGGGGCAGATCAACCTACGAGCAGTACTTC. Translation gives CAWSRGRSTYEQYF.

The chain joins TRBV5-6 to TRBJ2-7, with D tentatively TRBD1 (6 bases). CDR1 is SGHDT, CDR2 YYEEEE, per germline. The ends were cut back, 0 bases at V and 4 bases at J, with 11 bases in the middle. The CDR3 is 14 residues long. CDR3 nucleotide sequence: TGTGCCAGCAGCTTGGTCACAGGGAGTTACGAGCAGTACTTC. As protein: CASSLVTGSYEQYF. Full variable domain (rest looked up from reference TRBV5-6 and TRBJ2-7): DAGVTQSPTHLIKTRGQQVTLRCSPKSGHDTVSWYQQALGQGPQFIFQYYEEEERQRGNFPDRFSGHQFPNYSSELNVNALLLGDSALYLCASSLVTGSYEQYFGPGTRLTVT.

The chain links TRBV29-1 to TRBJ2-3, with D possibly matching TRBD2 (5 bases). The CDR3 totals 13 residues. V lost 7 bases and J lost 1, with 12 bases in between. Germline V CDR1 and CDR2: SQVTM, ANQGSEA. CDR3 amino acids: CSESTGGTDTQYF. The CDR3 nucleotides read TGCAGCGAATCGACCGGGGGCACAGATACGCAGTATTTT.

This clone was seen only once. V is TRBV28 and J is TRBJ2-1; weak D call: TRBD2 (5 bases). Trimming cost V 7 bases and J 8 bases, with 18 bases left between them. Germline V gives CDR1 MDHEN, CDR2 SYDVKM. The CDR3 contains 14 residues. This chain's CDR3 is CASTLGEFRDEQFF. DNA of the CDR3: TGTGCCAGCACTCTGGGAGAGTTCCGCGATGAGCAGTTCTTC.